The present T cell receptor beta chain was sequenced within a study of T cell responses to AZD1222 COVID-19 vaccine. Broader study findings: Regions 160-218 and 743-854 held dominance among vaccine-associated CD4 TCRs, which spanned spike.

Sequencing used immunoSEQ multiplex PCR; TCRdb keeps in-frame clones, though not all of them. This table has 17,000 or so clones, nearly 90% appearing once. Between the trimmed V and J ends, which lost 6 bases and 2 bases, there was a span of 16 bases. Germline V gives CDR1 MNHEY, CDR2 SVGEGT. The CDR3 runs to 15 residues. Regarding this clone: Its target is unknown.

This receptor was obtained from an adult who received the AZD1222 COVID-19 vaccine. The source was peripheral blood, collected 28 days after the second AZD1222 dose. This chain uses TRBV6-2 or TRBV6-3 with TRBJ2-5; D tentatively fits TRBD1 or TRBD2 (7 bases each). The chain's CDR3 is CASSPQGGGQETQYF. CDR3 nucleotide sequence: TGTGCCAGCAGCCCGCAGGGGGGGGGTCAAGAGACCCAGTACTTC.